This is a list of T cell receptor beta chains from one sample in a study of PD-1 blockade in classical Hodgkin lymphoma. Assay: immunoSEQ multiplex PCR; the TCRdb copy retains only in-frame clones and omits some. Of under 110,000 clones listed, roughly 90% are singletons. Here the sequenced sample was peripheral blood mononuclear cells (PBMCs), taken before the second cycle of nivolumab. The receptors derive from a human donor with classical Hodgkin lymphoma. The CDR3 runs from the conserved cysteine through the conserved F or W. The order of the fields is V gene, J gene, CDR3 protein.

V: TRBV7-2
J: TRBJ2-4
CDR3: CASSSTGTDVNIQYF

V: TRBV7-9
J: TRBJ1-2
CDR3: CASSSQRTGASYGYTF

V: TRBV5-6
J: TRBJ1-2
CDR3: CASRPGQGGPNYGYTF

V: TRBV13
J: TRBJ2-5
CDR3: CASSLGLAGIGTQYF

V: TRBV5-4
J: TRBJ1-2
CDR3: CASSLGSSNYGYTF

V: TRBV7-6
J: TRBJ2-7
CDR3: CASSRAESSYEQYF

V: TRBV6-6
J: TRBJ1-5
CDR3: CASSDHSDSNQPQHF

V: TRBV9
J: TRBJ1-1
CDR3: CASSVAGGLEAFF

V: TRBV7-9
J: TRBJ1-2
CDR3: CASSLGGRGGYTF

V: TRBV2
J: TRBJ1-5
CDR3: CASSPHRNVWYQPQHF

V: TRBV6-6
J: TRBJ1-6
CDR3: CASSYSTAGSPLHF

V: TRBV7-3
J: TRBJ2-7
CDR3: CASSVLGTAFYEQYF

V: TRBV7-9
J: TRBJ2-7
CDR3: CASSIDATGDEQYF

V: TRBV6-1
J: TRBJ2-7
CDR3: CASSADYEQYF

V: TRBV7-2
J: TRBJ1-5
CDR3: CASSAQTGGNQSQHF

V: TRBV27
J: TRBJ2-7
CDR3: CASSLSTGGEQYF

V: TRBV9
J: TRBJ2-1
CDR3: CASSEAISGGPTYNEQFF

V: TRBV25-1
J: TRBJ2-7
CDR3: CASSLIDGYEQYF

V: TRBV5-1
J: TRBJ2-1
CDR3: CASSYAEYNEQFF

V: TRBV25-1
J: TRBJ2-1
CDR3: CASSDWGGAYNEQFF

V: TRBV27
J: TRBJ2-7
CDR3: CASSWGQDPTYEQYF

V: TRBV5-1
J: TRBJ1-6
CDR3: CASSLVPGAGSPLHF

V: TRBV13
J: TRBJ1-6
CDR3: CASSLRRSSSYNSPLHF

V: TRBV5-4
J: TRBJ2-2
CDR3: CASSPYATGELFF

V: TRBV6-5
J: TRBJ2-3
CDR3: CASSYSQRTDTQYF

V: TRBV6-5
J: TRBJ1-2
CDR3: CASSRRTGNYGYTF

V: TRBV7-8
J: TRBJ2-3
CDR3: CASSPRTSGGSTDTQYF

V: TRBV5-4
J: TRBJ2-1
CDR3: CASSGGTGGYSSYNEQFF

V: TRBV30
J: TRBJ1-6
CDR3: CAWSVPPSPLHF

V: TRBV18
J: TRBJ1-1
CDR3: CASSPRTENTEAFF

V: TRBV5-6
J: TRBJ2-1
CDR3: CASSLLAGGRNEQFF

V: TRBV6-4
J: TRBJ1-1
CDR3: CASSDSFATGDTEAFF

V: TRBV12-5
J: TRBJ1-6
CDR3: CASGFGSYNSPLHF

V: TRBV5-1
J: TRBJ2-5
CDR3: CASSLEGRGWETQYF

V: TRBV10-1
J: TRBJ2-5
CDR3: CASSESGSPETQYF

V: TRBV7-9
J: TRBJ1-4
CDR3: CASSSRQGDEKLFF

V: TRBV29-1
J: TRBJ2-7
CDR3: CSVGSGGRSYEQYF

V: TRBV5-1
J: TRBJ2-2
CDR3: CASSLYITGELFF

V: TRBV10-1
J: TRBJ1-2
CDR3: CASREGYGYTF

V: TRBV4-3
J: TRBJ1-1
CDR3: CASSQDRGQVAFF

V: TRBV19
J: TRBJ2-7
CDR3: CASSIVVRGLREQYF

V: TRBV7-6
J: TRBJ1-2
CDR3: CASREQEGYGYTF

V: TRBV6-5
J: TRBJ1-1
CDR3: CASHPRTEAFF

V: TRBV6-5
J: TRBJ2-1
CDR3: CASSYKGAHNEQFF

V: TRBV5-1
J: TRBJ2-2
CDR3: CASIERNTGELFF

V: TRBV2
J: TRBJ1-5
CDR3: CASSEASGSNQPQHF

V: TRBV10-2
J: TRBJ1-1
CDR3: CASSFTGNTEAFF

V: TRBV7-9
J: TRBJ2-7
CDR3: CASSLDSAYEQYF

V: TRBV10-3
J: TRBJ1-6
CDR3: CAISGQRQGVTSGSPLHF

V: TRBV10-1
J: TRBJ2-7
CDR3: CASSESGRNEQYF

V: TRBV30
J: TRBJ1-4
CDR3: CAWSGEKLFF

V: TRBV6-5
J: TRBJ2-1
CDR3: CASSLLAGGYNEQFF

V: TRBV5-6
J: TRBJ2-5
CDR3: CASSLYAAQETQYF

V: TRBV4-2
J: TRBJ1-2
CDR3: CASSQDPAGTNYGYTF

V: TRBV6-5
J: TRBJ1-2
CDR3: CASSYSSGGGGYGYTF

V: TRBV10-3
J: TRBJ1-6
CDR3: CAISESWGEPSYNSPLHF

V: TRBV10-3
J: TRBJ1-4
CDR3: CAISEEVREKLFF

V: TRBV30
J: TRBJ1-1
CDR3: CAWRKTGALSEAFF